This T cell receptor (beta chain) derives from a study of T cell responses to AZD1222 COVID-19 vaccine. Trimming removed 1 base at V and 7 bases at J, with 29 bases between. The CDR3 runs to 19 residues. CDR1 is SEHNR and CDR2 is FQNEAQ in the germline V gene (reference sequence). TCRdb's copy holds only in-frame clones and misses some; the assay was immunoSEQ multiplex PCR. This sample yields approximately 150,000 clones, of which roughly 90% are seen a single time; 1.4% to 1.5% belongs to the top ten. The chain has TRBV7-9 and TRBJ2-7, with a weak D call TRBD2 (5 bases). The starting material was peripheral blood, obtained on day 0 of AZD1222 vaccination. This TCR was sampled from an adult in good health. CDR3 DNA: TGTGCCAGCAGCTTAGTATTCGACGGACTGACACGGCGTCGAGGAGAGCAGTACTTC. Amino acids: CASSLVFDGLTRRRGEQYF.